The rows below give T cell receptor beta chains drawn from one sample of a study of T-cell memory formation after mild COVID-19. Via MiXCR, TCRdb re-called the 5' RACE reads, giving one row per CDR3 protein. This table has around 320,000 distinct CDR3 sequences, 14% appearing once. The sample consisted of PBMCs or a T cell subset sorted from them (not recorded which). The receptors were gathered from a young man who had mild COVID-19 (a few samples of this study predate the infection). Cell type and time point are not known. CDR3s leave out the opening cysteine and the closing phenylalanine or tryptophan. Each record gives: J gene, clone size, V gene, CDR3 protein. Where a row states a size, it is once, few, many or the class of an expanded clone; other rows omit it.

TRBJ2-7	-	TRBV5-4	ASSDLMGGRRYEQY
TRBJ2-4	-	TRBV6-1	ASSEGTGGYIQY
TRBJ2-5	-	TRBV4-1	ASSQVGGPLQETQY
TRBJ2-5	-	TRBV4-3	ASSQDPRTGTQY
TRBJ1-1	-	TRBV7-9	ASTPGTGVDTEAF
TRBJ2-3	-	TRBV10-3	AIRARTGEQDTQY
TRBJ1-1	once	TRBV12-3/TRBV12-4	ASSSVYTEAF
TRBJ2-5	few	TRBV5-1	ASSLANSGGQETQY
TRBJ2-5	-	TRBV5-1	ASSLPTGTGETQY
TRBJ1-2	-	TRBV12-3/TRBV12-4	ASSPNGQGAMGYT
TRBJ2-2	-	TRBV7-2	ASSLESSGGLNTGELF
TRBJ1-2	-	TRBV4-1	ASSGESYSSYT
TRBJ1-1	many	TRBV5-1	ASSLGISGNTEAF
TRBJ1-5	few	TRBV23-1	ASSVHRPQH
TRBJ2-7	few	TRBV7-8	ASRDMTYEQY
TRBJ2-5	few	TRBV5-1	ASSLQGIGTQY
TRBJ1-1	few	TRBV29-1	SVATGGASRTEAF
TRBJ1-2	many	TRBV12-3/TRBV12-4	ASSLTGAYGYT
TRBJ2-7	-	TRBV10-2	ASGTGGDYEQY
TRBJ1-1	many	TRBV12-3/TRBV12-4	ASSLDRGAEAF
TRBJ1-2	-	TRBV30	AWSVNEGNGYT
TRBJ2-4	-	TRBV4-1	ASSQGSSPSVIQY
TRBJ1-4	-	TRBV4-3	ASSQGDRTNEKLF
TRBJ1-5	-	TRBV7-2	ASSLEGTQNQPQH
TRBJ2-1	many	TRBV7-3	ASSLRGLTRDEQF
TRBJ2-1	-	TRBV7-9	ASRTEGGNEQF
TRBJ1-1	-	TRBV4-1	ASSLQPGNTEAF
TRBJ2-2	-	TRBV25-1	ASSEIAEGRTGELF
TRBJ2-5	-	TRBV7-2	ASSFLGGAPETQY
TRBJ1-2	-	TRBV7-2	ASSPGGAGYT
TRBJ2-1	few	TRBV20-1	SASKTGPYNEQF
TRBJ2-1	-	TRBV5-4	ASRLQGGSYNEQF
TRBJ1-2	few	TRBV15	ATSREGTAKNYGYT
TRBJ2-1	-	TRBV19	ASSISQVGDEQF
TRBJ2-7	-	TRBV29-1	SVEGVGVPRGREQY
TRBJ2-3	few	TRBV5-6	ASSPGRQPYTDTQY
TRBJ1-2	-	TRBV12-3/TRBV12-4	ASSLDPPGQGTRYGYT
TRBJ2-3	many	TRBV7-2	ASSFGTATDTQY
TRBJ2-1	few	TRBV21-1	ASHWTSGDLSSYNEQF
TRBJ2-1	-	TRBV7-2	ASSRGTSGGQDEQF
TRBJ2-5	-	TRBV5-1	ASSLGANPFGETQY
TRBJ1-1	few	TRBV5-1	ASSLRQGGSGTEAF
TRBJ2-3	few	TRBV5-1	ASSSGVDTQY
TRBJ2-3	-	TRBV9	ASSVPAGPSTDTQY